Each of the 23 T cell receptor beta chains below was sequenced from the same sample in a study of CXCR3-negative and CXCR3-positive naive CD8 T cells. The TRB cDNA libraries were prepared by 5' RACE with UMI labels. TCRdb re-called the 5' RACE reads, yielding one record per CDR3 amino acid sequence without DNA. Its listing shows some 56,000 distinct CDR3 sequences. Source material: memory CD8+ T cells from blood. The source is a human donor in good health. Some clones in this sample may be carry-over from other donors' samples.

The V and J genes are TRBV21-1 and TRBJ1-1; TCRdb's D call, TRBD1, is unchecked because there is no DNA. TRBV21-1 corresponds to a pseudogene. The length of the CDR3 is 15 residues. The CDR3 loop is CASSKGTGIGTEAFF.

The V call is TRBV7-8, the J call TRBJ2-1; TCRdb's assignment of TRBD2 cannot be checked, as there is no DNA. Germline CDR1 reads SGHVS; CDR2 reads FQNEAQ. The CDR3 loop spans 20 amino acids. The CDR3 spells CASSLAGVSGGAGAYNEQFF.

The CDR3: CASSTQGTAYEQYF. The chain combines TRBV7-2 with TRBJ2-7; TCRdb proposes TRBD1, but this gene call is untestable without DNA. This CDR3 is 14 amino acids long. Germline values: CDR1 SGHTA, CDR2 FQGNSA.

The chain joins TRBV6-6 to TRBJ2-4; the D gene TCRdb calls, TRBD1, cannot be checked with no DNA. The length of the CDR3 is 15 residues. The germline V gene encodes CDR1 MNHNY and CDR2 SVGAGI (reference sequence). The CDR3 loop reads CASSDRTGPKNIQYF.

V is TRBV6-2 or TRBV6-3 and J is TRBJ2-1; TCRdb proposes TRBD1, but this gene call is untestable without DNA. The CDR3 extends over 14 amino acids. Germline lookup yields CDR1 MNHEY and CDR2 SVGEGT. The CDR3 sequence is CASTETGAYGEQFF.

This chain joins TRBV4-2 and TRBJ2-7; TCRdb proposes TRBD2, but this gene call is untestable without DNA. This CDR3 spans 15 amino acids. CDR1 and CDR2 (germline): LGHNA, YNFKEQ. This CDR3 reads CASSQEAGGLYEQYF.

The V call is TRBV29-1, the J call TRBJ1-2. Per the germline V gene, CDR1 is SQVTM and CDR2 is ANQGSEA. There are 14 residues in the CDR3. CDR3 in amino acids: CSVGREGGFKGYTF. Using reference TRBV29-1 and TRBJ1-2 for the parts outside the CDR3, the full variable domain is SAVISQKPSRDICQRGTSLTIQCQVDSQVTMMFWYRQQPGQSLTLIATANQGSEATYESGFVIDKFPISRPNLTFSTLTVSNMSPEDSSIYLCSVGREGGFKGYTFGSGTRLTVV.

The V call is TRBV29-1, the J call TRBJ2-7; lacking DNA, the TRBD1 call made by TCRdb goes unchecked. The germline CDR1 and CDR2 sequences are SQVTM and ANQGSEA. The CDR3 loop spans 14 amino acids. The CDR3 spells CSVVRQGAQNEQYF.

CDR3 amino acids: CASSYSGTGVWNTEAFF. This chain connects TRBV6-5 to TRBJ1-1; TCRdb designates TRBD1, a call that cannot be tested without DNA. Looked up from germline, CDR1 is MNHEY and CDR2 is SVGAGI. The CDR3 extends over 17 amino acids.

The chain recombines TRBV29-1 with TRBJ2-1; TCRdb calls TRBD1, which cannot be checked without DNA. The CDR3 is 12 amino acids. Germline-derived CDR1 and CDR2 are SQVTM and ANQGSEA. The CDR3 here is CSVDLGAGMPFF.

CDR3 loop: CSASRQAYNSPLHF. This sequence joins TRBV20-1 and TRBJ1-6; the TCRdb D gene call, TRBD1, has no DNA to confirm it. Germline V gene data show CDR1 as DFQATT and CDR2 as SNEGSKA (reference sequence). The CDR3 has 14 residues.

CDR3 region: CASSFRGPRYGYTF. The chain carries TRBV28 and TRBJ1-2; TCRdb gives TRBD1 as the D gene, but with no DNA this cannot be confirmed. The CDR3 runs 14 residues. Per germline, CDR1 MDHEN and CDR2 SYDVKM.

The V call is TRBV3-1, the J call TRBJ2-1; the TCRdb call, TRBD2, lacks DNA for checking. Per the germline V gene, CDR1 is LGHDT and CDR2 is YNNKEL (reference sequence). This CDR3 has 20 amino acids. CDR3 sequence reads: CASSQAGTGVRLAGVNEQFF.

The V and J genes are TRBV4-2 and TRBJ2-1; the TCRdb D gene call, TRBD2, has no DNA to confirm it. CDR1 LGHNA and CDR2 YNFKEQ come from the germline V gene. The CDR3 is 17 residues long. This chain's CDR3 is CASSQQDPHSSYNEQFF.

This chain connects TRBV6-1 to TRBJ2-4; TCRdb's assignment of TRBD2 cannot be checked, as there is no DNA. The CDR3 runs to 18 residues. From germline, CDR1 is MNHNS and CDR2 SASEGT. CDR3 amino acids: CASSNEEGLAEIINIQYF.

This chain uses TRBV4-3 with TRBJ1-2; the D call of TRBD1 rests on TCRdb alone, since no DNA is present to check it. CDR3 length equals 14 residues. Germline CDR1 is LGHNA and CDR2 is YSLEER. This chain's CDR3 is CASSQGWTGAIPAF.

The gene calls are TRBV13 and TRBJ2-6. There are 15 residues in the CDR3. CDR1 is PRHDT, CDR2 FYEKMQ, per germline (reference sequence). The CDR3 loop is CASRVRYSGANVLTF.

The chain couples TRBV9 to TRBJ2-5. CDR1 is SGDLS and CDR2 is YYNGEE in the germline V gene. CDR3 size: 13 residues. CDR3 amino acids: CASSVGARETQYF.

The rearrangement uses TRBV5-6 and TRBJ1-2; TCRdb gives TRBD1 as the D gene, but with no DNA this cannot be confirmed. Germline CDR1 reads SGHDT; CDR2 reads YYEEEE. This CDR3 has 14 amino acids. The CDR3 protein is CASSPGQGDYGYTF.

The rearrangement uses TRBV7-8 and TRBJ2-1; TCRdb's D gene call, TRBD2, goes unchecked for lack of DNA. Germline values: CDR1 SGHVS, CDR2 FQNEAQ. CDR3 length equals 12 residues. The CDR3 loop reads CAAGGGGNEQFF.

This sequence joins TRBV9 and TRBJ1-5; checking the TCRdb D call of TRBD1 is not possible without DNA. The CDR3 totals 15 residues. Germline V gene sequence: CDR1 SGDLS, CDR2 YYNGEE. The CDR3 loop is CASSVGAASNQPQHF.

The chain combines TRBV4-3 with TRBJ2-3; TCRdb's D call, TRBD1, is unchecked because there is no DNA. Germline CDR1 and CDR2: LGHNA and YSLEER. The CDR3 runs to 17 residues. The CDR3 is CASSQEAGPGSTDTQYF.

The chain links TRBV20-1 to TRBJ2-7; TCRdb designates TRBD2, a call that cannot be tested without DNA. The CDR3 totals 15 residues. Germline CDR1 is DFQATT and CDR2 is SNEGSKA (reference sequence). This CDR3 is CSASGRGAPRAEQYF.